This entry features one T cell receptor (beta chain) sequence. This entry belongs to a study of blood T cells in healthy people across ages. PCR was performed a second time for roughly 7 to 11 cycles using a sample-barcoded 5' primer and a J-beta primer mix. TCRdb reanalysed the 5' RACE reads using MiXCR and keeps one entry per CDR3 protein. The profile covers fewer than 1 million distinct CDR3 sequences, with around 43% appearing a single time and around 21% taken by the ten largest. The material sequenced was blood. This TCR was recovered from a man in his 60s in good health.

The CDR3 DNA reads as TGTGCCAGCAGTGATGGGGGATATAGCAATCAGCCCCAGCATTTT. Translation: CASSDGGYSNQPQHF. This chain uses TRBV2 with TRBJ1-5, with D perhaps TRBD1 (5 bases). V shed 3 bases and J shed 0 bases, with 9 bases lying between them. From germline, CDR1 is SNHLY and CDR2 FYNNEI. CDR3 length equals 15 residues.